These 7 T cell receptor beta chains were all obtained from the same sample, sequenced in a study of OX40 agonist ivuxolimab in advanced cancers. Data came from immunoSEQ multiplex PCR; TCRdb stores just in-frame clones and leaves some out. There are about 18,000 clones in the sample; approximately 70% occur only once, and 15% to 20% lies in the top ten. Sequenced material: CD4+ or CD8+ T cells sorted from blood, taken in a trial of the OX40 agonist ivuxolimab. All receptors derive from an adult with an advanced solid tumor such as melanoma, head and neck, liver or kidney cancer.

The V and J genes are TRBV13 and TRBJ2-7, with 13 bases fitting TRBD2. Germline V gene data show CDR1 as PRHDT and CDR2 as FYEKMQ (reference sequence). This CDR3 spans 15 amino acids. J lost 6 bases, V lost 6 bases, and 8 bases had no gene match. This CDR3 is CASSPLLAGGREQYF. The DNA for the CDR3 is TGTGCCAGCAGTCCCTTACTAGCGGGAGGGCGCGAGCAGTACTTC.

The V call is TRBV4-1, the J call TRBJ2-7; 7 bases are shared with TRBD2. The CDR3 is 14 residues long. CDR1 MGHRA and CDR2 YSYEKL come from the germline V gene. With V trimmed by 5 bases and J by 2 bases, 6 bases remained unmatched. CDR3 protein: CASSKGSGAYEQYF. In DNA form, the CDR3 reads TGCGCCAGCAGCAAGGGCAGCGGGGCCTACGAGCAGTACTTC.

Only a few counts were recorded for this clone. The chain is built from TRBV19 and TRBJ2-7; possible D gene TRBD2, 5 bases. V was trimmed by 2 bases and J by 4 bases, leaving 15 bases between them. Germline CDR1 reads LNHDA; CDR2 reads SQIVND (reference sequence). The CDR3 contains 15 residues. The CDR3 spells CASSIRDSVKYEQYF. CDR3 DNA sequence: TGTGCCAGTAGTATACGGGATAGCGTCAAATACGAGCAGTACTTC.

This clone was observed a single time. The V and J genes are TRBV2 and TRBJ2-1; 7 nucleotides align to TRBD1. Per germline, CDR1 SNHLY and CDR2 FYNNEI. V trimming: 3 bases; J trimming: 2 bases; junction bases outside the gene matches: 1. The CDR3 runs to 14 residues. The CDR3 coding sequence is TGTGCCAGCAGTGAGACAGGGCCCTACAATGAGCAGTTCTTC. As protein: CASSETGPYNEQFF.

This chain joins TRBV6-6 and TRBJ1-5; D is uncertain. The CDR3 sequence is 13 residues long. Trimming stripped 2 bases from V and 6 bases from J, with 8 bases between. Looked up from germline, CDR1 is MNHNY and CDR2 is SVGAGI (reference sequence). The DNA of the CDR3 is TGTGCCAGCAGTTACGGAACTGGTCAGCCCCAGCATTTT. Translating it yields CASSYGTGQPQHF.

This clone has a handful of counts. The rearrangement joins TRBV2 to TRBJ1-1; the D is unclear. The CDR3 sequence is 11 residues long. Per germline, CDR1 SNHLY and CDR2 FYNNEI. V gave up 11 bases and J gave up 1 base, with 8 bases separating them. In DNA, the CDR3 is TGTGCCGTTACAGCGAACACTGAAGCTTTCTTT. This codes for CAVTANTEAFF.

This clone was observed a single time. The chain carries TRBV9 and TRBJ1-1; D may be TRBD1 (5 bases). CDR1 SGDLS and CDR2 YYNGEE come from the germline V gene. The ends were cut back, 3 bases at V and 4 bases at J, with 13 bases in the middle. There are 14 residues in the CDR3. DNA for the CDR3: TGTGCCAGCAGCGACCCCGGGACGGGCACTGAAGCTTTCTTT. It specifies CASSDPGTGTEAFF.